These T cell receptor beta chains were read from a single sample in a study of spatial heterogeneity in lung cancer. TCRdb reprocessed the 5' RACE reads with MiXCR, giving one entry per CDR3 protein. The sample has tens of thousands of distinct CDR3 sequences, 5.2% seen once. Sequencing was performed on PBMCs, taken at surgery. The source of these receptors is a female donor with early-stage non-small cell lung cancer. Both conserved end residues are part of each CDR3. D genes are given only for firm matches. The size entry is marked missing in some rows and otherwise reads once, few, many or a size class.

>TRBJ1-1|-|TRBV25-1|-
TGTGCCAGCAGTGAGTGGCAGAACACTGAAGCTTTCTTT
CASSEWQNTEAFF
>TRBJ2-5|many|TRBV7-9|TRBD2
TGTGCCAGCAGCCGCCGAGCGGGGGTTCCCCAAGAGACCCAGTACTTC
CASSRRAGVPQETQYF
>TRBJ2-7|few|TRBV2|TRBD1
TGTGCCAGCACCATGACAGGGGACGGCGAGCAGTACTTC
CASTMTGDGEQYF
>TRBJ2-5|many|TRBV29-1|-
TGCAGCTCCTCCGACCAAGAGACCCAGTACTTC
CSSSDQETQYF
>TRBJ2-7|many|TRBV29-1|-
TGCAGCGTTTTCGCGACAGCGGAGTACGAGCAGTACTTC
CSVFATAEYEQYF
>TRBJ2-3|few|TRBV27|TRBD1
TGTGCCAGCAGTTACAGGGGCCCGCGTGGCTACACAGATACGCAGTATTTT
CASSYRGPRGYTDTQYF
>TRBJ1-6|many|TRBV10-3|TRBD1
TGTGCCATCAGGAGGGACAGCATGGGTGGACCCCTCCACTTT
CAIRRDSMGGPLHF
>TRBJ2-5|many|TRBV10-3|-
TGTGCCATCAGTGAATCGCGTACAGGGCCGGAGACCCAGTACTTC
CAISESRTGPETQYF
>TRBJ2-2|many|TRBV28|-
TGTGCCAGCAGTTTATGGGGCAGCCTGAACACCGGGGAGCTGTTTTTT
CASSLWGSLNTGELFF
>TRBJ2-3|many|TRBV20-1|TRBD2
TGCAGTGCTAGGGGACTAGCGGGAGGCACAGATACGCAGTATTTT
CSARGLAGGTDTQYF
>TRBJ2-7|many|TRBV20-1|TRBD2
TGCAGTGCTCTCGCCACTAGCGGGGGTTCCTACGAGCAGTACTTC
CSALATSGGSYEQYF
>TRBJ1-1|many|TRBV15|-
TGTGCCACCAGCCGCAGGGGTAGGAACACTGAAGCTTTCTTT
CATSRRGRNTEAFF
>TRBJ1-1|many|TRBV6-1|-
TGTGCCAGCAGTGAATGGGGCATACGGAACACTGAAGCTTTCTTT
CASSEWGIRNTEAFF
>TRBJ1-1|many|TRBV7-2|-
TGTGCCAGCAGCTACAGCCGAGGGTTGGACACTGAAGCTTTCTTT
CASSYSRGLDTEAFF
>TRBJ1-1|many|TRBV7-9|TRBD1
TGTGCCAGCAGCTGGACAGGGGACACTGAAGCTTTCTTT
CASSWTGDTEAFF
>TRBJ2-3|many|TRBV5-1|-
TGTGCCAGCAGCTTAGAGGGAACAGATACGCAGTATTTT
CASSLEGTDTQYF
>TRBJ2-7|-|TRBV3-1|TRBD1
TGTGCCAGCAGCCGAAAAAGACAGGGGTACGAGCAGTACTTC
CASSRKRQGYEQYF
>TRBJ2-3|many|TRBV11-2|-
TGTGCCAGCAGCCCGACCACGAGGGCCGAGGGAGATACGCAGTATTTT
CASSPTTRAEGDTQYF
>TRBJ1-5|few|TRBV5-6|-
TGTGCCAGCAGCTGGGGACCGACTAGCAATCAGCCCCAGCATTTT
CASSWGPTSNQPQHF
>TRBJ2-5|many|TRBV10-3|-
TGTGCCATCAGTGAGTCGCACCCCCCGGAGACCCAGTACTTC
CAISESHPPETQYF
>TRBJ2-6|many|TRBV20-1|-
TGCAGTGCCGTGAACTCTGGGGCCAACGTCCTGACTTTC
CSAVNSGANVLTF
>TRBJ1-5|many|TRBV6-5|-
TGTGCCAGCAGCAGGACAGAGTTTGGTCAGCCCCAGCATTTT
CASSRTEFGQPQHF
>TRBJ1-5|-|TRBV12-3/TRBV12-4|-
TGTGCCAGCAGTTTAAATCGGGCAGGCATTAACGACAATCAGCCCCAGCATTTT
CASSLNRAGINDNQPQHF
>TRBJ2-1|many|TRBV6-2/TRBV6-3|TRBD2
TGTGCCAGCAGTTACTCGGCTAGCGGATCCAATGAGCAGTTCTTC
CASSYSASGSNEQFF
>TRBJ2-6|many|TRBV20-1|-
TGCAGTGCTATACAGGGATCTGGGGCCAACGTCCTGACTTTC
CSAIQGSGANVLTF
>TRBJ2-1|many|TRBV7-2|-
TGTGCCAGCAGCTTAAGGGTAGCCCCCACGGGGAATGAGCAGTTCTTC
CASSLRVAPTGNEQFF
>TRBJ1-5|many|TRBV14|-
TGTGCCAGCAGCCACGCGTGGACAGATAGCAATCAGCCCCAGCATTTT
CASSHAWTDSNQPQHF
>TRBJ2-5|many|TRBV29-1|-
TGCAGCGTCGTCCGGGGCCCAGAGACCCAGTACTTC
CSVVRGPETQYF
>TRBJ1-2|many|TRBV3-1|TRBD1
TGTGCCAGCAGCCGGACCGGGACAGGGAACTATGGCTACACCTTC
CASSRTGTGNYGYTF
>TRBJ2-7|-|TRBV2|TRBD2
TGTGCCAGCAGTGAAGAGGGACTAGCGGGAGCCTACGAGCAGTACTTC
CASSEEGLAGAYEQYF
>TRBJ1-1|few|TRBV20-1|-
TGCAGTGCTAGAGACAGGGTGACTGAAGCTTTCTTT
CSARDRVTEAFF
>TRBJ2-6|many|TRBV12-3/TRBV12-4|-
TGTGCCAGCACCCCCCGGGGTTCTGGGGCCAACGTCCTGACTTTC
CASTPRGSGANVLTF
>TRBJ2-5|-|TRBV6-6|TRBD2
TGTGCCAGCAGTTACCAGAGTCTCGTGGGACTAGCGGGACAAGAGACCCAGTACTTC
CASSYQSLVGLAGQETQYF
>TRBJ2-7|many|TRBV4-3|-
TGCGCCAGCAGCCAAGATCGGACACGTCAGCAGTACTTC
CASSQDRTRQQYF
>TRBJ1-5|many|TRBV28|-
TGTGCCTCCTACGACTGGCGGCGTAGCAATCAGCCCCAGCATTTT
CASYDWRRSNQPQHF
>TRBJ2-4|-|TRBV11-2|-
TGTGCCAGCAGCTTACCATGGAAGGGCTCGTACATTCAGTACTTC
CASSLPWKGSYIQYF
>TRBJ1-2|many|TRBV12-3/TRBV12-4|-
TGTGCCAGCAGTTTAGGGGGGGACCACTATGGCTACACCTTC
CASSLGGDHYGYTF
>TRBJ1-5|many|TRBV28|-
TGTGCCAGCAGTTTTGTGGACACCAATCAGCCCCAGCATTTT
CASSFVDTNQPQHF
>TRBJ1-4|many|TRBV6-5|-
TGTGCCAGCACCAGGGGCTCTAATGAAAAACTGTTTTTT
CASTRGSNEKLFF
>TRBJ1-4|many|TRBV19|-
TGTGCCAGTAGTATAGGAGCGGCACCTACTGACTTT
CASSIGAAPTDF
>TRBJ2-1|many|TRBV30|-
TGTGCCTGGTCCCGACGGGGTGAGCAGTTCTTC
CAWSRRGEQFF
>TRBJ2-1|many|TRBV6-5|-
TGTGCCAGCAGGGCACCCGGGGGGCCTAGGGTTCAGTTCTTC
CASRAPGGPRVQFF
>TRBJ2-1|many|TRBV2|-
TGTGCCAGCAGTGATGGGGCCCCCAAGGATTACAATGAGCAGTTCTTC
CASSDGAPKDYNEQFF
>TRBJ2-1|few|TRBV7-7|-
TGTGCTAGCAGCCCTACCTCTACTCCGTCGGGTGAGCAGTTCTTC
CASSPTSTPSGEQFF
>TRBJ1-1|many|TRBV20-1|TRBD1
TGCAGTGCTAGAGATTTCACAGGGGGGGTGAACACTGAAGCTTTCTTT
CSARDFTGGVNTEAFF
>TRBJ1-1|many|TRBV5-1|-
TGCGCCAGCAGCCCGCAGGGATTCACTGAAGCTTTCTTT
CASSPQGFTEAFF
>TRBJ1-6|many|TRBV10-3|-
TGTGCCATCAGTGAGACAGCGAGCTCCTATAATTCACCCCTCCACTTT
CAISETASSYNSPLHF
>TRBJ1-2|many|TRBV4-1|TRBD1
TGCGCCAGCAGCCAAAACCCGGGACAGAGATTTGGCTACACCTTC
CASSQNPGQRFGYTF
>TRBJ1-1|-|TRBV16|TRBD1
TGTGCCAGCAGCCGGCCGGGACAGGGGGCGGACACTGAAGCTTTCTTT
CASSRPGQGADTEAFF
>TRBJ2-2|many|TRBV28|-
TGTGCCAGCAGTATCGGGGGCGTCTCGAACACCGGGGAGCTGTTTTTT
CASSIGGVSNTGELFF
>TRBJ1-4|few|TRBV5-4|-
TGTGCCAGCAGCCTCGGGGGGGCAACTAATGAAAAACTGTTTTTT
CASSLGGATNEKLFF
>TRBJ2-1|many|TRBV29-1|-
TGCAGCGTTGACAGTGGGGCATCCAATGAGCAGTTCTTC
CSVDSGASNEQFF
>TRBJ1-4|many|TRBV5-1|-
TGCGCCAGCAGCGTCGAAAGGGAAAAACTGTTTTTT
CASSVEREKLFF
>TRBJ1-4|many|TRBV2|-
TGTGCCAGCAGTGAATTCGTTGAAAAACTGTTTTTT
CASSEFVEKLFF
>TRBJ2-7|many|TRBV5-1|-
TGCGCCAGCAGCTTGGGACCTACAGTCCTCTCCTACGAGCAGTACTTC
CASSLGPTVLSYEQYF
>TRBJ1-6|many|TRBV20-1|-
TGCAGTGCTAGTGGTAGACGGACCGGGGTTCCCCTCCACTTT
CSASGRRTGVPLHF
>TRBJ2-3|many|TRBV20-1|-
TGCAGTGCTTCGATAGGAGATACGCAGTATTTT
CSASIGDTQYF